A selection of T cell receptor beta chains follows, all from one sample in a study of cytomegalovirus exposure and HLA in healthy donors. Profiled with immunoSEQ multiplex PCR; TCRdb holds only in-frame clones, not every one. The sample carries 150,000 to 250,000 clones, roughly 85% recorded once. Sequenced material: PBMCs. The receptors here all came from a woman in her forties or fifties in good health and CMV-seronegative. Each CDR3 is given with its conserved first and last residue. A D gene is named only where the DNA matches it firmly. Not every row has a clone size; where given, it reads once, few, many or a size class.

-	-	TRBV7-7	TRBJ2-5	TGTGCCAGCAGCTTGACAGGGAGGCAGACCCAGTACTTC	CASSLTGRQTQYF
-	TRBD2	TRBV7-8	TRBJ2-7	TGTGCCAGCAGCCTCGCTAGCGGTCTTCCCTACGAGCAGTACTTC	CASSLASGLPYEQYF
-	TRBD1	TRBV29-1	TRBJ1-2	TGCAGCGTATGGACAGGGAATATTTATGGCTACACCTTC	CSVWTGNIYGYTF
-	-	TRBV18	TRBJ1-1	TGTGCCAGCTCACCCGACAGGTCGCGAACTGAAGCTTTCTTT	CASSPDRSRTEAFF
-	-	TRBV4-3	TRBJ2-1	TGCGCCAGCAGCCAAGGCAGGGGCAACTACAATGAGCAGTTCTTC	CASSQGRGNYNEQFF
-	-	TRBV19	TRBJ2-7	TGTGCCACCCTCGATGATAGAGGAGGAAACTACGAGCAGTACTTC	CATLDDRGGNYEQYF
-	TRBD1	TRBV18	TRBJ1-5	TGTGCCAGCTCACTACGGGGGGGGACAGTCAATCAGCCCCAGCATTTT	CASSLRGGTVNQPQHF
-	-	TRBV11-2	TRBJ1-1	TGTGCCAGCAGCCCCGGTCCAGGTACTGAAGCTTTCTTT	CASSPGPGTEAFF
-	TRBD1	TRBV27	TRBJ1-2	TGTGCCAGCAGTTTAGGACAGGGTAGCGGCTACACCTTC	CASSLGQGSGYTF
-	TRBD1	TRBV5-5	TRBJ2-2	TGTGCCAGCAGCCGACAGGGGAACACCGGGGAGCTGTTTTTT	CASSRQGNTGELFF
-	TRBD1	TRBV30	TRBJ1-4	TGTGCCTGCCCCGGGACAGGGAATGAAAAACTGTTTTTT	CACPGTGNEKLFF
-	-	TRBV6-1	TRBJ1-1	TGTGCCAGCAGCCTTGGGGGCGAGAACACTGAAGCTTTCTTT	CASSLGGENTEAFF
-	TRBD2	TRBV9	TRBJ2-3	TGTGCCAGCAACCTAGCGGGCAGCACAGATACGCAGTATTTT	CASNLAGSTDTQYF
-	TRBD1	TRBV27	TRBJ2-7	TGTGCCAGCAGTTTAGGGACAGACTACGAGCAGTACTTC	CASSLGTDYEQYF
once	-	TRBV6-5	TRBJ2-1	TGTGCCAGCAGGCCTGGCGGGGTCCCCAATGAGCAGTTCTTC	CASRPGGVPNEQFF
-	-	TRBV7-9	TRBJ2-3	TGTTCCAGTCTACTTAGCTTCGGCACAGATACGCAGTATTTT	CSSLLSFGTDTQYF
-	-	TRBV14	TRBJ2-3	TGTGCCAGCAGCCAAGAACTCAGCGGGCATACGCAGTATTTT	CASSQELSGHTQYF
-	TRBD2	TRBV5-1	TRBJ2-1	TGCGCCAGCAGCTCTCCCGTCACGGGGGGATTCTACAATGAGCAGTTCTTC	CASSSPVTGGFYNEQFF
-	TRBD2	TRBV5-4	TRBJ2-3	TGTGCCAGCAGCCCTTCGACTAGCGCAGATACGCAGTATTTT	CASSPSTSADTQYF
once	TRBD2	TRBV5-1	TRBJ2-7	TGCGCCAGCAGCCACCGGGAACTAGCGCCTTCAAGCTCCTACGAGCAGTACTTC	CASSHRELAPSSSYEQYF
-	TRBD2	TRBV28	TRBJ2-1	TGTGCCAGCAGTCCAGTCTGGTTAGCGGGAATAAACAATGAGCAGTTCTTC	CASSPVWLAGINNEQFF
-	TRBD1	TRBV5-8	TRBJ2-1	TGTGCCAGCAGCACGGGACAGGGGTCATACAATGAGCAGTTCTTC	CASSTGQGSYNEQFF
-	TRBD1	TRBV6-1	TRBJ1-5	TGTGCCAGCAGTTCCCGACAGGGAGGCAATCAGCCCCAGCATTTT	CASSSRQGGNQPQHF
-	-	TRBV7-3	TRBJ2-7	TGTGCCAGCAGCTCATCAGGGGAAGGGGACGAGCAGTACTTC	CASSSSGEGDEQYF
few	TRBD1	TRBV9	TRBJ2-1	TGTGCCAGCAGCAGAACAACAGGGGCAGCCTACAATGAGCAGTTCTTC	CASSRTTGAAYNEQFF
-	-	TRBV7-2	TRBJ2-7	TGTGCCAGCAGCTTTAACAGTGGGTCTGTCTACGAGCAGTACTTC	CASSFNSGSVYEQYF
few	TRBD2	TRBV30	TRBJ2-1	TGTGCCTGGAGAGGGGGACTAGCGGGAGTCCGGGAGCAGTTCTTC	CAWRGGLAGVREQFF
-	-	TRBV19	TRBJ2-1	TGTGCCAGTAGTAATGCCTTTACTAGCTTCCACAATGAGCAGTTCTTC	CASSNAFTSFHNEQFF
-	TRBD1	TRBV18	TRBJ2-5	TGTGCCAGCTCACCAGACAGGGTTCCGAAGACCCAGTACTTC	CASSPDRVPKTQYF
-	-	TRBV18	TRBJ2-5	TGTGCCAGCTCACCACGGACTGGCAGACAAGAGACCCAGTACTTC	CASSPRTGRQETQYF
-	-	TRBV7-9	TRBJ1-5	TGTGCCAGCAGCTTAGGCAGTTACGGCAATCAGCCCCAGCATTTT	CASSLGSYGNQPQHF
-	TRBD2	TRBV19	TRBJ2-5	TGTGCCAGTAGTATAGCCCGACTAGCGGGAGTGGAGACCCAGTACTTC	CASSIARLAGVETQYF
-	-	TRBV6-5	TRBJ1-4	TGTGCCAGCAGTTATTGGGGGCGCCGGAATGAAAAACTGTTTTTT	CASSYWGRRNEKLFF
-	-	TRBV6-5	TRBJ1-4	TGTGCCAGCAGTTACTGGGGGGGCGCAGAAAAACTGTTTTTT	CASSYWGGAEKLFF
-	TRBD1	TRBV28	TRBJ2-7	TGTGCCAGCAGTTCGACGGGACAGGATACCTACGAGCAGTACTTC	CASSSTGQDTYEQYF